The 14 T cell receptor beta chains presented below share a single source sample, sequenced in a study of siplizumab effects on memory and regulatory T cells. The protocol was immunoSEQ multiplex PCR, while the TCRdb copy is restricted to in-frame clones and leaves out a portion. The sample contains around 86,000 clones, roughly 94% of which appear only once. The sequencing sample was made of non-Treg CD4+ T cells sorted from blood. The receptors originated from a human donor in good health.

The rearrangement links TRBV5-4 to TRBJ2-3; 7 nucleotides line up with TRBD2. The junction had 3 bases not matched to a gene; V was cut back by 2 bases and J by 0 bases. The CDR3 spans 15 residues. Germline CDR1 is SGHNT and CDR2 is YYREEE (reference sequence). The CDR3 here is CASSFRAGSTDTQYF. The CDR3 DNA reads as TGTGCCAGCAGCTTTAGAGCGGGGAGCACAGATACGCAGTATTTT.

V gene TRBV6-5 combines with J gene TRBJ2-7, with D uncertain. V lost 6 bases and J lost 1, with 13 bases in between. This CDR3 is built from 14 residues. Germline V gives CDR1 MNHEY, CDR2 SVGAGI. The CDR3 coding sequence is TGTGCCAGCAGCTCGAATTTTGGGTCCTACGAGCAGTACTTC. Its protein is CASSSNFGSYEQYF.

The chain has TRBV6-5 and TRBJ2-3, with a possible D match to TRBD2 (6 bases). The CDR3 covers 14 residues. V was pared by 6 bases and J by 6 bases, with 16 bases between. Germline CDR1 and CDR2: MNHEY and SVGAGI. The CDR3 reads CASSSAGGFDTQYF. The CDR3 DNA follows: TGTGCCAGCAGCTCAGCGGGTGGCTTTGATACGCAGTATTTT.

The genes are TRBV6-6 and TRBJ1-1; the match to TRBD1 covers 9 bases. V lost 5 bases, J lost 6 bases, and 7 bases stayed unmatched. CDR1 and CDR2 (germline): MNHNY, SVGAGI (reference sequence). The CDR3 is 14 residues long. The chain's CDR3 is CASSPDRGVPEAFF. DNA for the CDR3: TGTGCCAGCAGTCCGGACAGGGGTGTACCTGAAGCTTTCTTT.

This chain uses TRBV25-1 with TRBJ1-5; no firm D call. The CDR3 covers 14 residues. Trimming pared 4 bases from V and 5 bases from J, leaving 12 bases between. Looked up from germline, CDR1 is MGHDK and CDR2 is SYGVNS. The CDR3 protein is CASSGAVGDQPQHF. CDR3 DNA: TGTGCCAGCAGTGGGGCAGTCGGAGATCAGCCCCAGCATTTT.

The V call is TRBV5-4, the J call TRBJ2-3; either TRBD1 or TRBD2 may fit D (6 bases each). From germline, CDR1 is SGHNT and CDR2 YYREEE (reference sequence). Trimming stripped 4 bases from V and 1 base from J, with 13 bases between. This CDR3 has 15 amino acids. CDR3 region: CASSDGGGGTDTQYF. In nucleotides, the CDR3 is TGTGCCAGCAGCGATGGGGGCGGGGGCACAGATACGCAGTATTTT.

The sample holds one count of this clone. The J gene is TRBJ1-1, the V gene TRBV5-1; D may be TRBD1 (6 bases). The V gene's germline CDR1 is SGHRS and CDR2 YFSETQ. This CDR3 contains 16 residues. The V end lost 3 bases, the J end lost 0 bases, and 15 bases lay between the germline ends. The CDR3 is CASSSMTRGMNTEAFF. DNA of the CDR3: TGCGCCAGCAGCTCCATGACCAGGGGCATGAACACTGAAGCTTTCTTT.

Written as DNA, the CDR3 is TGCGCCAGCAGGACTAGCGGGGGCTCCTACAATGAGCAGTTCTTC. It yields the protein CASRTSGGSYNEQFF. The V gene is TRBV5-1, the J gene TRBJ2-1, with 12 nucleotides matching TRBD2. The CDR3 totals 15 residues. Trimming removed 5 bases from V and 0 bases from J; junction bases left unmatched: 0. Germline-derived CDR1 and CDR2 are SGHRS and YFSETQ.

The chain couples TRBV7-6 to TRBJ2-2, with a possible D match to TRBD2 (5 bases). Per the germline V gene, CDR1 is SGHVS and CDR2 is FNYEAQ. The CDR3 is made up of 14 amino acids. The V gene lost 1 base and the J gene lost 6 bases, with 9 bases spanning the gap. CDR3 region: CASSLGTGSGELFF. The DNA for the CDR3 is TGTGCCAGCAGCTTAGGAACGGGGTCCGGGGAGCTGTTTTTT.

CDR3 nucleotides: TGTGCCAGCAGCTTGAGGGGGGGCGATGAGCAGTTCTTC. Residues: CASSLRGGDEQFF. The chain recombines TRBV7-8 with TRBJ2-1; D possibly corresponds to TRBD2 (7 bases). The CDR3 is 13 residues long. Trimming pared 3 bases from V and 8 bases from J, leaving 11 bases between. Germline CDR1 SGHVS, CDR2 FQNEAQ.

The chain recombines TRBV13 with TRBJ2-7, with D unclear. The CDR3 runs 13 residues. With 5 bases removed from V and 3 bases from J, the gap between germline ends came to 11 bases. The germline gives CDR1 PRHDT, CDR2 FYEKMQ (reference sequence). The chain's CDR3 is CASSPNLIYEQYF. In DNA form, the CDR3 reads TGTGCCAGCAGCCCAAACCTAATCTACGAGCAGTACTTC. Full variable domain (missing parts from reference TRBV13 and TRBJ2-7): AAGVIQSPRHLIKEKRETATLKCYPIPRHDTVYWYQQGPGQDPQFLISFYEKMQSDKGSIPDRFSAQQFSDYHSELNMSSLELGDSALYFCASSPNLIYEQYFGPGTRLTVT.

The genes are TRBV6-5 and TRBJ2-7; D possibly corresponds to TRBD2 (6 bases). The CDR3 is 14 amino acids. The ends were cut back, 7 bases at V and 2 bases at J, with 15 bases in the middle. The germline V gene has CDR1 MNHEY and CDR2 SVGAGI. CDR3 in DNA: TGTGCCAGCACCCCTCCCGGGGGTACCTACGAGCAGTACTTC. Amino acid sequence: CASTPPGGTYEQYF.

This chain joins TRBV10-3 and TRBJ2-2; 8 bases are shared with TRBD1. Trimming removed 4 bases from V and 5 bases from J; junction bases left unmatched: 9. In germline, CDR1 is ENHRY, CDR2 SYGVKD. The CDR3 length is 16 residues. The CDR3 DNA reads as TGTGCCATCAGTGGGGAGACAGGGGCCTATACCGGGGAGCTGTTTTTT. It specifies CAISGETGAYTGELFF.

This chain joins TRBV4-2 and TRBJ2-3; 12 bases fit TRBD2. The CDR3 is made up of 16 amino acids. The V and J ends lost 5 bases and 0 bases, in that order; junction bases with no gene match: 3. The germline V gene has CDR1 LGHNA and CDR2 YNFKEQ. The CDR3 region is CASSTGTSGSTDTQYF. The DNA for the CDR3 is TGTGCCAGCAGCACCGGGACTAGCGGGAGCACAGATACGCAGTATTTT.